The next 27 T cell receptor beta chains were all read from a single sample in a study of a mutant IDH1 vaccine in newly diagnosed glioma. This sample's time point: week 11, during vaccination. Topical imiquimod accompanied each vaccine dose, which consisted of 300 ug of mutant IDH1 20-mer peptide. Antigen specificity for these receptors is unknown. The protocol was immunoSEQ multiplex PCR, while the TCRdb copy is restricted to in-frame clones and leaves out a portion. The repertoire holds 20,000 to 30,000 clones, roughly 85% seen once, with over 7% in the top ten. Sequenced material: PBMCs, taken from a glioma patient whose treatment included an IDH1 peptide vaccine. All receptors come from a man aged 35 to 55 with glioma.

Notes on this clone: The same CDR3 also results from other DNA sequences found in this sample. The chain couples TRBV4-2 to TRBJ2-3; D tentatively reads TRBD1 or TRBD2 (5 bases each). The CDR3 has 20 residues. Germline loops: CDR1 LGHNA, CDR2 YNFKEQ. V lost 0 bases and J lost 1, with 23 bases in between. In nucleotides, the CDR3 is TGTGCCAGCAGCCAAGATAATAGTGGGGGTGCAGGGCTTGGCACAGATACGCAGTATTTT. Residues: CASSQDNSGGAGLGTDTQYF.

The gene calls are TRBV6-1 and TRBJ1-2; tentatively, D is TRBD1 (6 bases). The CDR3 runs 13 residues. Germline CDR1 MNHNS, CDR2 SASEGT. Trimming took 6 bases from V and 8 from J, leaving 16 bases between them. CDR3 in DNA: TGTGCCAGCAGGGCGAACAGGGAGCAAGGCTACACCTTC. Amino acids: CASRANREQGYTF.

This rearrangement joins TRBV6-4 to TRBJ2-7, with a weak D call TRBD2 (6 bases). The CDR3 is made up of 16 amino acids. V was pared by 0 bases and J by 5 bases, with 17 bases between. Germline lookup yields CDR1 MRHNA and CDR2 SNTAGT. As DNA, the CDR3 is TGTGCCAGCAGTGACTCGATTAGATGGGGGGTCGACGAGCAGTACGTC. This codes for CASSDSIRWGVDEQYV.

This clone has only a few counts. This chain uses TRBV29-1 with TRBJ1-3; D not certain. The CDR3 has 11 residues. V lost 2 bases and J lost 3, with 2 bases in between. The germline V gene encodes CDR1 SQVTM and CDR2 ANQGSEA. Here the CDR3 DNA reads TGCAGCGTTGAAAGTGGAAACACCATATATTTT. It codes for CSVESGNTIYF.

V and J are TRBV7-2 and TRBJ2-5; D call uncertain. Trimming took 0 bases from V and 4 from J, leaving 12 bases between them. The CDR3 loop spans 15 amino acids. Germline V CDR1 and CDR2: SGHTA, FQGNSA. CDR3 region: CASSLAGYGGETQYF. The CDR3 bases are TGTGCCAGCAGCTTAGCGGGATATGGTGGAGAGACCCAGTACTTC.

The chain has TRBV5-1 and TRBJ2-3; D is possibly TRBD2 (6 bases). V shed 0 bases and J shed 0 bases, with 8 bases lying between them. The CDR3 is 15 residues long. Germline CDR1 SGHRS, CDR2 YFSETQ. Here the CDR3 reads CASSLDAGSTDTQYF. CDR3 in DNA: TGCGCCAGCAGCTTGGATGCGGGAAGCACAGATACGCAGTATTTT. Variable domain in full (rest from reference TRBV5-1 and TRBJ2-3): KAGVTQTPRYLIKTRGQQVTLSCSPISGHRSVSWYQQTPGQGLQFLFEYFSETQRNKGNFPGRFSGRQFSNSRSEMNVSTLELGDSALYLCASSLDAGSTDTQYFGPGTRLTVL.

This chain uses TRBV6-1 with TRBJ2-7; 10 bases agree with TRBD1. The CDR3 contains 14 residues. The germline CDR1 and CDR2 sequences are MNHNS and SASEGT. J lost 1 base, V lost 5 bases, and 2 bases had no gene match. DNA for the CDR3: TGTGCCAGCAGTTCGGACAGGGGGTCCTACGAGCAGTACGTC. It codes for CASSSDRGSYEQYV.

This clone appeared once. The chain links TRBV7-8 to TRBJ1-5; D is possibly TRBD1 (6 bases). V was cut by 2 bases and J by 2 bases, with 16 bases left in between. The CDR3 is 17 amino acids. Germline CDR1 is SGHVS and CDR2 is FQNEAQ. The CDR3 region has the DNA TGTGCCAGCAGCTTACTCGGGGGGCGCATTGGCAATCAGCCCCAGCATTTT. Protein sequence: CASSLLGGRIGNQPQHF.

The chain recombines TRBV14 with TRBJ1-4; D unresolved. This CDR3 contains 15 residues. Germline assignment: CDR1 SGHDN and CDR2 FVKESK. Trimming pared 0 bases from V and 5 bases from J, leaving 10 bases between. In nucleotides, the CDR3 is TGTGCCAGCAGCCAAGATTTTGGATACAATGAAAAACTGTTTTTT. As protein: CASSQDFGYNEKLFF. Full variable domain (missing parts from reference TRBV14 and TRBJ1-4): EAGVTQFPSHSVIEKGQTVTLRCDPISGHDNLYWYRRVMGKEIKFLLHFVKESKQDESGMPNNRFLAERTGGTYSTLKVQPAELEDSGVYFCASSQDFGYNEKLFFGSGTQLSVL.

The genes are TRBV5-1 and TRBJ2-5, with a tentative D call TRBD1 (6 bases). Per germline, CDR1 SGHRS and CDR2 YFSETQ. This CDR3 is built from 16 residues. V was trimmed by 2 bases and J by 2 bases, leaving 16 bases between them. The CDR3 sequence is CASSFRFRDNQETQYF. DNA for the CDR3: TGCGCCAGCAGCTTCCGATTCCGGGACAATCAAGAGACCCAGTACTTC.

The chain couples TRBV27 to TRBJ2-3; 7 nucleotides match TRBD1. The CDR3 extends over 16 amino acids. V was pared by 4 bases and J by 0 bases, with 7 bases of the junction left unmatched. From germline, CDR1 is MNHEY and CDR2 SMNVEV (reference sequence). The DNA for the CDR3 is TGTGCCAGCAGTTCACAGGGGATCCCTAGCACAGATACGCAGTATTTT. It specifies CASSSQGIPSTDTQYF.

The chain couples TRBV27 to TRBJ2-7; D remains unclear. The CDR3 spans 15 residues. CDR1 is MNHEY, CDR2 SMNVEV, per germline (reference sequence). V was clipped by 5 bases and J by 2 bases, with 16 bases between them. The CDR3 is CASSPSKGKTYEQYF. The CDR3 DNA reads TGTGCCAGCAGTCCCTCGAAAGGGAAAACCTACGAGCAGTACTTC.

The CDR3 nucleotides are TGCAGCGTTGACGACAGGGTGGCTTTCTTT. Translation: CSVDDRVAFF. The V call is TRBV29-1, the J call TRBJ1-1, with TRBD1 identical over 7 bases. This CDR3 region has 10 residues. V shed 3 bases and J 11 bases; nucleotides not matched to a gene: 3. Germline CDR1 and CDR2: SQVTM and ANQGSEA.

V gene TRBV27 combines with J gene TRBJ1-1, with D maybe TRBD1 (5 bases). The CDR3 is 14 amino acids. Trimming shortened V by 2 bases and J by 6 bases, and 13 bases separated the two germline ends. Germline CDR1 is MNHEY and CDR2 is SMNVEV (reference sequence). The CDR3 nucleotides read TGTGCCAGCAGTTTAATGGGGCCATACGCTGAAGCTTTCTTT. Translated: CASSLMGPYAEAFF.

The J gene is TRBJ2-5, the V gene TRBV25-1; D is undetermined. Looked up from germline, CDR1 is MGHDK and CDR2 is SYGVNS. There are 12 residues in the CDR3. V shed 10 bases and J shed 5 bases, with 14 bases lying between them. The CDR3 region has the DNA TGTGCCACCGGAAGTGGGTGGGAGACCCAGTACTTC. As protein: CATGSGWETQYF.

The rearrangement joins TRBV6-9 to TRBJ2-7; 11 bases match TRBD2. CDR1 and CDR2 from the germline V gene are MNHGY and SVAAGI. After removal of 2 bases from V and 4 bases from J, the junction contained 7 bases not matched to a gene. The CDR3 contains 16 residues. For the CDR3, the DNA is TGTGCCAGCAGTTATCTAGCGGGAGGTTTCGAGTACGAGCAGTACGTC. Translation gives CASSYLAGGFEYEQYV.

The chain employs TRBV7-6 and TRBJ1-1, with D hard to call. V gave up 5 bases and J gave up 5 bases, with 15 bases separating them. The CDR3 loop spans 14 amino acids. CDR1 is SGHVS and CDR2 is FNYEAQ in the germline V gene. In DNA form, the CDR3 reads TGTGCCAGCAGCCCCGGTCCGGCGGGGACTGAAGCTTTCTTT. It is translated as CASSPGPAGTEAFF.

The CDR3 coding sequence is TGTGCCAGCAGTGAAGCCGTATCCGGGGCCCAGGGTGGCTACACCTTC. The encoded protein is CASSEAVSGAQGGYTF. This chain connects TRBV2 to TRBJ1-2; D might be TRBD1 (5 bases). Trimming cost V 0 bases and J 7 bases, with 18 bases left between them. This CDR3 has 16 amino acids. The germline V gene has CDR1 SNHLY and CDR2 FYNNEI.

This chain links TRBV19 with TRBJ2-5, with D possibly TRBD2 on 5 matching bases. The germline V gene has CDR1 LNHDA and CDR2 SQIVND (reference sequence). The CDR3 loop spans 13 amino acids. The germline V and J ends were trimmed by 5 bases and 1 base, with 8 bases remaining between them. CDR3 coding DNA: TGTGCCAGTAGTGTGCGGGTCCAAGAGACCCAGTACTTC. It encodes CASSVRVQETQYF.

This clone was seen more than once but under ten times. CDR3 bases: TGCAGCGTTAGTTCGTGGGGGGGTTCTGAAGCTTTCTTT. It codes for CSVSSWGGSEAFF. The rearrangement links TRBV29-1 to TRBJ1-1, with D tentatively TRBD1 (5 bases). Trimming took 5 bases from V and 6 from J, leaving 16 bases between them. Germline values: CDR1 SQVTM, CDR2 ANQGSEA. The CDR3 covers 13 residues.

V usage is TRBV6-6 and J usage is TRBJ1-3; the D is unclear. Germline-derived CDR1 and CDR2 are MNHNY and SVGAGI (reference sequence). The V end was cut by 5 bases, the J end by 4 bases, with 9 bases between. CDR3 length: 13 amino acids. The CDR3: CASSPLAGNTIYF. CDR3 DNA sequence: TGTGCCAGCAGTCCTCTTGCCGGAAACACCATATATTTT.

This clone has a single count. The chain joins TRBV11-3 to TRBJ2-1; 7 bases map to TRBD2. V shed 5 bases, J shed 0 bases, and the junction held 4 bases outside the gene matches. The CDR3 extends over 15 amino acids. CDR1 is SGHNT and CDR2 is YENEEA in the germline V gene. The CDR3 spells CASSRGRGSYNEQFF. CDR3 DNA sequence: TGTGCCAGCAGCCGGGGGAGGGGCTCCTACAATGAGCAGTTCTTC.

The rearrangement uses TRBV30 and TRBJ2-1; 11 bases fit TRBD2. Unmatched junction bases numbered 4, after V lost 4 bases and J lost 5 bases. CDR1 GTSNPN and CDR2 SVGIG come from the germline V gene (reference sequence). The CDR3 loop spans 14 amino acids. The CDR3 sequence: CAWMGLADNNEQFF. The CDR3 bases are TGTGCCTGGATGGGACTAGCGGACAACAATGAGCAGTTCTTC.

The rearrangement links TRBV15 to TRBJ2-2; TRBD2 matches 9 bases. Germline CDR1 and CDR2: LNHNV and YYDKDF (reference sequence). The V segment lost 0 bases and the J segment 5 bases; nucleotides outside the gene matches: 4. CDR3 length: 16 residues. The CDR3, as DNA: TGTGCCACCAGCAGAGATTTTAGCGGGGGAACCGGGGAGCTGTTTTTT. Translated, it gives CATSRDFSGGTGELFF.

The CDR3 loop reads CASSPSGPTDTQYF. The CDR3 bases are TGTGCCAGCAGCCCTAGCGGACCCACAGATACGCAGTATTTT. The chain couples TRBV5-4 to TRBJ2-3; 7 positions match TRBD2. Trimming at V came to 4 bases and at J to 2 bases, leaving 4 bases not matched to a gene. The CDR3 covers 14 residues. Germline CDR1 and CDR2: SGHNT and YYREEE (reference sequence).

The rearrangement uses TRBV6-5 and TRBJ1-2; D perhaps matches TRBD1 (6 bases). The CDR3 contains 15 residues. The V end lost 0 bases, the J end lost 4 bases, and 12 bases lay between the germline ends. Germline V gene lookup returns CDR1 MNHEY and CDR2 SVGAGI. The CDR3 loop reads CASSYSTGISYGYTF. CDR3 sequence (DNA): TGTGCCAGCAGTTACTCCACAGGGATCAGCTATGGCTACACCTTC.

The V call is TRBV11-2, the J call TRBJ1-1; D remains ambiguous. The ends were cut back, 5 bases at V and 4 bases at J, with 14 bases in the middle. CDR3 length equals 14 residues. Germline V gene data show CDR1 as SGHAT and CDR2 as FQNNGV. The CDR3 DNA follows: TGTGCCAGCAGCCGTAGGTTCGACGGCACTGAAGCTTTCTTT. Protein sequence: CASSRRFDGTEAFF.